A selection of T cell receptor beta chains follows, all from one sample in a study of shared clonotypes between healthy human individuals. Sequenced by immunoSEQ multiplex PCR; TCRdb stores in-frame clones only, minus some. The table lists roughly 2,300,000 clones, 85% to 95% of them singletons. The sequencing sample was made of naive CD4+ T cells from PBMCs. These receptors originate from a man aged 18 to 30 in good health. Some clones in this sample may be carry-over from other donors' samples. Both conserved end residues are part of each CDR3. A D gene is named only where the DNA matches it firmly. Clone size is given for some rows only: seen once, a few or many times, or a class if the clone is expanded.

D gene	J gene	clone size	V gene	CDR3 DNA	CDR3 protein
TRBD2	TRBJ2-3	-	TRBV5-5	TGTGCCAGCAGCTCGGGACTAGCGGGAGTTGCAGATACGCAGTATTTT	CASSSGLAGVADTQYF
-	TRBJ2-7	-	TRBV28	TGTGCCAGCAGAAAGACTGGGGCAGACTCCCGCGAGCAGTACTTC	CASRKTGADSREQYF
-	TRBJ1-5	-	TRBV6-1	TGTGCCAGCAGTGGTGACAGTAGCAATCAGCCCCAGCATTTT	CASSGDSSNQPQHF
-	TRBJ1-1	-	TRBV5-4	TGTGCCAGCAGCTTGGTACGACGTATGAACACTGAAGCTTTCTTT	CASSLVRRMNTEAFF
TRBD2	TRBJ2-2	-	TRBV2	TGTGCCAGCAGGATAGCGGGAGGGGGGACCGGGGAGCTGTTTTTT	CASRIAGGGTGELFF
TRBD2	TRBJ2-7	-	TRBV19	TGTGCCAGTAGTGCCCCCGGGCGGGGGAACTACGAGCAGTACTTC	CASSAPGRGNYEQYF
-	TRBJ2-7	-	TRBV5-1	TGCGCCAGCAGCTTGCTCCCCCGGAACTACGAGCAGTACTTC	CASSLLPRNYEQYF
TRBD2	TRBJ2-1	-	TRBV4-2	TGTGCCAGCAGCCAAGGACTAGTAGTTAGTGGGGCGGGAGGAGCCAATGAGCAGTTCTTC	CASSQGLVVSGAGGANEQFF
-	TRBJ2-2	-	TRBV6-5	TGTGCCAGCAGTAGTACCGGAGTACTCACCGGGGAGCTGTTTTTT	CASSSTGVLTGELFF
-	TRBJ2-5	-	TRBV5-1	TGCGCCAGCAGCTACCGAGAGACCCAGTACTTC	CASSYRETQYF
TRBD2	TRBJ2-7	-	TRBV4-1	TGCGCCAGCAGCCGAAGCGGGAGATTCGAGCAGTACTTC	CASSRSGRFEQYF
TRBD2	TRBJ2-5	-	TRBV29-1	TGCAGCGTTGGACAGGCGGGAGGAGAGACCCAGTACTTC	CSVGQAGGETQYF
-	TRBJ2-3	-	TRBV7-2	TGTGCCAGCAGCTTATTCCAGGGGACAGATACGCAGTATTTT	CASSLFQGTDTQYF
-	TRBJ1-4	-	TRBV18	TGTGCCAGCTCAACGGGGGCGAATGAAAAACTGTTTTTT	CASSTGANEKLFF
TRBD1	TRBJ1-5	-	TRBV2	TGTGCCAGCAGTGAACAGGGGGCTGGACAGCCCCAGCATTTT	CASSEQGAGQPQHF
TRBD2	TRBJ2-7	-	TRBV7-2	TGTGCCAGCAGCTTAGGGATAGCGGGATGGGGGTACGAGCAGTACTTC	CASSLGIAGWGYEQYF
-	TRBJ1-2	-	TRBV6-5	TGTGCCAGCACGGACGCCTATGGCTACACCTTC	CASTDAYGYTF
-	TRBJ1-2	-	TRBV19	TGTGCCAGTAGTATAGGACAGCTCAGGAATGGCTACACCTTC	CASSIGQLRNGYTF
TRBD1	TRBJ1-1	-	TRBV13	TGTGCCAGCAGCTTCCTGACAGGGGCGAGCACTGAAGCTTTCTTT	CASSFLTGASTEAFF
-	TRBJ2-7	-	TRBV5-1	TGCGCCAGCAGTCCAAATCCCTGGGGCGAGCAGTACTTC	CASSPNPWGEQYF
TRBD1	TRBJ2-5	-	TRBV28	TGTGCCAGCAGACTAGGACAGGGTTTGGAGACCCAGTACTTC	CASRLGQGLETQYF
TRBD2	TRBJ2-2	-	TRBV5-1	TGCGCCAGCAGCAGCGGGGCCCACACCGGGGAGCTGTTTTTT	CASSSGAHTGELFF
-	TRBJ1-5	-	TRBV28	TGTGCCAGCAGTTTACCAGGGGCCCTAGTGCGGCCCCAGCATTTT	CASSLPGALVRPQHF
-	TRBJ2-7	-	TRBV20-1	TGCAGTGCTAGACCCCGCTACGAGCAGTACTTC	CSARPRYEQYF
-	TRBJ1-1	-	TRBV7-3	TGTGCCAGCAGCTTAAGACCGAACACTGAAGCTTTCTTT	CASSLRPNTEAFF
TRBD2	TRBJ2-3	-	TRBV28	TGTGCCACCCTAAAGGGACTAGCGGAAGATACGCAGTATTTT	CATLKGLAEDTQYF
-	TRBJ2-7	few	TRBV28	TGTGCCAGCAGTTTGTCAGGGCAGGTGGGCTTTTCCTACGAGCAGTACTTC	CASSLSGQVGFSYEQYF
-	TRBJ1-2	once	TRBV9	TGTGCCAGCAGCGTACAGGAGGGGAACTATGGCTACACCTTC	CASSVQEGNYGYTF
-	TRBJ1-3	-	TRBV28	TGTGCCAGTACGGAGCTGGCGGGAAACACCATATATTTT	CASTELAGNTIYF
-	TRBJ1-1	-	TRBV18	TGTGCCAGCTCACCACCGTCCGGACAGCAAGTTGAAGCTTTCTTT	CASSPPSGQQVEAFF
TRBD2	TRBJ2-2	-	TRBV28	TGTGCCAGCAGTGAGCAGGAGGGGAGGGCTAGGACCGGGGAGCTGTTTTTT	CASSEQEGRARTGELFF
-	TRBJ2-2	-	TRBV19	TGTGCCAGTAGTATTTCCGCGGCAGGCACCGGGGAGCTGTTTTTT	CASSISAAGTGELFF
-	TRBJ1-1	-	TRBV28	TGTGCCAGCAATACTCGAAACACTGAAGCTTTCTTT	CASNTRNTEAFF